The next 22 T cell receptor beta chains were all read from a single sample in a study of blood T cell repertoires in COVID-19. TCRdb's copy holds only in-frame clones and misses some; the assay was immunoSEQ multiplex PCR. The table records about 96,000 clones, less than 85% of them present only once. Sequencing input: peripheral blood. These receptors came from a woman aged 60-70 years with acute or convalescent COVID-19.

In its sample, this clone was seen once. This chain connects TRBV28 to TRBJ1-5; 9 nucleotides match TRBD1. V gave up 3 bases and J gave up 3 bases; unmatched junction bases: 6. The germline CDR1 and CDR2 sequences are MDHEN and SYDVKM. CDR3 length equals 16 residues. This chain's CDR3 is CASSLGGTGYNQPQHF. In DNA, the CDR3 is TGTGCCAGCAGTTTGGGGGGGACAGGGTACAATCAGCCCCAGCATTTT.

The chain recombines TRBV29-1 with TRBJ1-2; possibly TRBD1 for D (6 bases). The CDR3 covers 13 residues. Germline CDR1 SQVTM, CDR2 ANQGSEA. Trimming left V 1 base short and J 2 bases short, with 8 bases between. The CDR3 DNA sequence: TGCAGCGTTGAAGTCAGGGGAAACTATGGCTACACCTTC. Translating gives CSVEVRGNYGYTF.

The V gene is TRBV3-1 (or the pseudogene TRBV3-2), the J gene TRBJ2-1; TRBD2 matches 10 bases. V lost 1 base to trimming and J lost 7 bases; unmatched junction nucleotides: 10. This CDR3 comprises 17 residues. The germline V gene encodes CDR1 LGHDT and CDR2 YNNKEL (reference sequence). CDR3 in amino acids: CASSQGSSGGAFNEQFF. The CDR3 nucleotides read TGTGCCAGCAGCCAAGGTTCAAGCGGGGGGGCTTTTAATGAGCAGTTCTTC.

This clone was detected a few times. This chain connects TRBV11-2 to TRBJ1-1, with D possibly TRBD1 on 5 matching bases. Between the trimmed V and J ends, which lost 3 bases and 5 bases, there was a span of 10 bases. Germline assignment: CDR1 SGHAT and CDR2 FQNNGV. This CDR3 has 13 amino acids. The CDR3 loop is CASSLGRATEAFF. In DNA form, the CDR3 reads TGTGCCAGCAGCTTGGGGCGTGCGACTGAAGCTTTCTTT.

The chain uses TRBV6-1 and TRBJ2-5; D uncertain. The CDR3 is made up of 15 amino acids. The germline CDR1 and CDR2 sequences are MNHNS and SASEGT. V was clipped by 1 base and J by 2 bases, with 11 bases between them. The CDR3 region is CASSEGYRTQETQYF. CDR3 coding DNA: TGTGCCAGCAGTGAAGGGTACAGAACACAAGAGACCCAGTACTTC.

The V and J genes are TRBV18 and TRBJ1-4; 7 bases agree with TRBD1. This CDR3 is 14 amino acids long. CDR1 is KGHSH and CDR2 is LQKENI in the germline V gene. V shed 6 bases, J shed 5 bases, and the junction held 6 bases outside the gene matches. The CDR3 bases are TGTGCCAGCTCCAGGGACAGTAGGAATGAAAAACTGTTTTTT. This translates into CASSRDSRNEKLFF.

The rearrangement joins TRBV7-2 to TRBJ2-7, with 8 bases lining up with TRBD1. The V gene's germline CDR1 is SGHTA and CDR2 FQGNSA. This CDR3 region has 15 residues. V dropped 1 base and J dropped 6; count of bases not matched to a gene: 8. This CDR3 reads CASSLDPGGAFEQYF. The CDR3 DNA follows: TGTGCCAGCAGCTTAGACCCAGGGGGCGCGTTCGAGCAGTACTTC.

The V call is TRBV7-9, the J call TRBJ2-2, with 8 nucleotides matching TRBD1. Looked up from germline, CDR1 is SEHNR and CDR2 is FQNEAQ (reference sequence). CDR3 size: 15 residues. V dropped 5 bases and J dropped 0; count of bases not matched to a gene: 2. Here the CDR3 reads CASSQGATNTGELFF. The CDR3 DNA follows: TGTGCCAGCAGCCAGGGGGCGACGAACACCGGGGAGCTGTTTTTT.

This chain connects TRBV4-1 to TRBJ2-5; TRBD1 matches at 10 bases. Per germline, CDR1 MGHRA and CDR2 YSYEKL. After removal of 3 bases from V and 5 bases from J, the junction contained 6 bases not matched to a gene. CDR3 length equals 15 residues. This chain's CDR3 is CASSHGQGGTETQYF. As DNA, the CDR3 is TGCGCCAGCAGCCACGGACAGGGGGGTACGGAGACCCAGTACTTC.

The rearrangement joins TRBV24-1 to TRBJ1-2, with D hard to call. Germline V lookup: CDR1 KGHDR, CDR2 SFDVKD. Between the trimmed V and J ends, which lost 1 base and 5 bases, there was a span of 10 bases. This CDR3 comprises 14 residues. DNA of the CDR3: TGTGCCACCAGTGATTTAGAACAGAATTATGGCTACACCTTC. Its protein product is CATSDLEQNYGYTF.

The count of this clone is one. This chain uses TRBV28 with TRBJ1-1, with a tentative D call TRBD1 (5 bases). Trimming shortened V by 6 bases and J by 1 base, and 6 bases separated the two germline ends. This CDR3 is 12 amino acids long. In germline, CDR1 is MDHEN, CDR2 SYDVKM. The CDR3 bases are TGTGCCAGCAGGGGGGGGAACACTGAAGCTTTCTTT. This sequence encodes CASRGGNTEAFF.

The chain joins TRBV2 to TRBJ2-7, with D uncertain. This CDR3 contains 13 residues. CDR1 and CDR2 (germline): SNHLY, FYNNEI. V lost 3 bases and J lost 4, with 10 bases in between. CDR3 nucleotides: TGTGCCAGCAGTGAGTCGAACAGTTACGAGCAGTACTTC. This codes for CASSESNSYEQYF. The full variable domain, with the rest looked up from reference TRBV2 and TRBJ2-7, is EPEVTQTPSHQVTQMGQEVILRCVPISNHLYFYWYRQILGQKVEFLVSFYNNEISEKSEIFDDQFSVERPDGSNFTLKIRSTKLEDSAMYFCASSESNSYEQYFGPGTRLTVT.

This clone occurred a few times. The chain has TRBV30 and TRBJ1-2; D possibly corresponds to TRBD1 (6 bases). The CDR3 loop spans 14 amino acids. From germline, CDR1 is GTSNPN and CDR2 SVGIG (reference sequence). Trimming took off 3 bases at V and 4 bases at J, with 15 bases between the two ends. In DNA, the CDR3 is TGTGCCTGGAGAAGGTGGCGGGGGCTCTATGGCTACACCTTC. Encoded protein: CAWRRWRGLYGYTF.

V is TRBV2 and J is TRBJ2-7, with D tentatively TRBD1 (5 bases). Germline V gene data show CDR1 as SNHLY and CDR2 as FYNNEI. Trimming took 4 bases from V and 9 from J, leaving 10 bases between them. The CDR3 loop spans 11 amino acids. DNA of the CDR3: TGTGCCAGCAGTGCAGGGTCGTGGCAGTACTTC. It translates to CASSAGSWQYF.

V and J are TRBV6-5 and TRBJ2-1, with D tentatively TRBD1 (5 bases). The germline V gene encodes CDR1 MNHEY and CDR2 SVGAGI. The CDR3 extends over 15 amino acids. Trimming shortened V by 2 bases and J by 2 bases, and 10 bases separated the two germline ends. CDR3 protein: CASSYVAGPYNEQFF. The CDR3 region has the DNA TGTGCCAGCAGTTACGTGGCAGGGCCCTACAATGAGCAGTTCTTC.

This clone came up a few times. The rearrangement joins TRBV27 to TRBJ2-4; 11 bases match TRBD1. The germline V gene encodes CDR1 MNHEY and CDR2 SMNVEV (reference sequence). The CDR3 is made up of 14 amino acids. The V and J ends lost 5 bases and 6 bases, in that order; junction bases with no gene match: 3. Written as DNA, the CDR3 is TGTGCCAGCAGTATGGGGACAGGGGGAAACATTCAGTACTTC. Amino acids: CASSMGTGGNIQYF.

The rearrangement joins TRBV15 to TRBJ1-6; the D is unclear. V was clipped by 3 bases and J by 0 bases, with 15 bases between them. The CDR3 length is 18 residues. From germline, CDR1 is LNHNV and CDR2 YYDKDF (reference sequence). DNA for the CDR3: TGTGCCACCAGCAGCGAACCTCCGTCTAGCTCCTATAATTCACCCCTCCACTTT. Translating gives CATSSEPPSSSYNSPLHF.

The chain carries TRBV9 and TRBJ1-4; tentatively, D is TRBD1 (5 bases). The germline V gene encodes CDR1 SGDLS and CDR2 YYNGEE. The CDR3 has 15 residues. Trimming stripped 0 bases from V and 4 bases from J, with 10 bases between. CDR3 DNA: TGTGCCAGCAGCGTAGGTCCAGGGTTTAATGAAAAACTGTTTTTT. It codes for CASSVGPGFNEKLFF.

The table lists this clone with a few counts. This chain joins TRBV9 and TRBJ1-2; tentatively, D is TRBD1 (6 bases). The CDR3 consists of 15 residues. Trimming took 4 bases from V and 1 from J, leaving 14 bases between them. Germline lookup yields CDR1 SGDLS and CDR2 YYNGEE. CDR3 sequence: CASSPTLQGNYGYTF. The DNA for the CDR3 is TGTGCCAGCAGCCCCACCTTACAGGGTAACTATGGCTACACCTTC. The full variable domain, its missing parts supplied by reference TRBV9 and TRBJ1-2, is DSGVTQTPKHLITATGQRVTLRCSPRSGDLSVYWYQQSLDQGLQFLIQYYNGEERAKGNILERFSAQQFPDLHSELNLSSLELGDSALYFCASSPTLQGNYGYTFGSGTRLTVV.

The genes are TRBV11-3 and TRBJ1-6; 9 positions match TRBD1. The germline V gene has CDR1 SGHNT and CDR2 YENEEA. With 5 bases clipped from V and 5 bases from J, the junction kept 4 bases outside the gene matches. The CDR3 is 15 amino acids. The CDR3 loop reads CASSVGQGNNSPLHF. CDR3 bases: TGTGCCAGCAGCGTCGGACAGGGGAATAATTCACCCCTCCACTTT.

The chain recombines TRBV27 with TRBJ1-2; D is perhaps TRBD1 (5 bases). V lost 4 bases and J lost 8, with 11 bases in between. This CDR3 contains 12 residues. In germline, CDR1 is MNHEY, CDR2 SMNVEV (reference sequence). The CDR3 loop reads CASSSSGQGYTF. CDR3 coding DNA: TGTGCCAGCAGTTCCTCAGGGCAAGGCTACACCTTC.

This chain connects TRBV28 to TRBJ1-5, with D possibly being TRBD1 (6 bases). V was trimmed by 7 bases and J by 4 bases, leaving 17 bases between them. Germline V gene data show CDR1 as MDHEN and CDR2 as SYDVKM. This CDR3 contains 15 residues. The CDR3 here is CASTPSGGGNQPQHF. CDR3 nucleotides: TGTGCCAGCACCCCTTCGGGGGGCGGGAATCAGCCCCAGCATTTT.